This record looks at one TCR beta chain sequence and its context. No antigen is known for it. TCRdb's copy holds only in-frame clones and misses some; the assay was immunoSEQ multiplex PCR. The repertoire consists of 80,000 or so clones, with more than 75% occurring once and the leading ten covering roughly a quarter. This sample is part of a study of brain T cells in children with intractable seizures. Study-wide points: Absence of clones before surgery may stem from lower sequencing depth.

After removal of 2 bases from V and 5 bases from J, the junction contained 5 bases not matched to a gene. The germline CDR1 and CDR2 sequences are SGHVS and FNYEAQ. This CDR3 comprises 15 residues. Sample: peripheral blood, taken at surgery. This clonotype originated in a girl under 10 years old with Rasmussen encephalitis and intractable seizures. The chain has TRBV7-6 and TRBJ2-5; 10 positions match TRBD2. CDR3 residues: CASSLKRGGGETQYF. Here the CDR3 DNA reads TGTGCCAGCAGCTTAAAGCGGGGGGGCGGGGAGACCCAGTACTTC. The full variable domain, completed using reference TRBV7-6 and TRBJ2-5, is GAGVSQSPRYKVTKRGQDVALRCDPISGHVSLYWYRQALGQGPEFLTYFNYEAQQDKSGLPNDRFSAERPEGSISTLTIQRTEQRDSAMYRCASSLKRGGGETQYFGPGTRLLVL.